Listed below are T cell receptor beta chains from one sample, sequenced in a study of siplizumab effects on memory and regulatory T cells. Profiled with immunoSEQ multiplex PCR; TCRdb holds only in-frame clones, not every one. The top ten hold about 0.16% of the sample, which has some 100,000 clones, just over 90% seen once. Sample: non-Treg CD4+ T cells sorted from blood. The origin of the receptors is a human donor in good health. CDR3s include the opening cysteine and the closing phenylalanine or tryptophan. A D gene is named only where the DNA matches it firmly.

>TRBJ2-3|15|TRBD2|TRBV5-1
CASSSGRGATDTQYF
TGCGCCAGCAGCTCCGGGAGGGGCGCCACAGATACGCAGTATTTT
>TRBJ2-7|19|TRBD2|TRBV14
CASSQVGVRPSGVSYEQYF
TGTGCCAGCAGCCAAGTTGGGGTTAGACCCAGCGGGGTCTCCTACGAGCAGTACTTC
>TRBJ1-2|15|TRBD1|TRBV18
CASSLEGTGRYGYTF
TGTGCCAGCTCACTGGAAGGGACAGGACGCTATGGCTACACCTTC
>TRBJ2-3|15|-|TRBV12-5
CASGLGQSSTDTQYF
TGTGCTAGTGGTTTGGGGCAGTCTAGCACAGATACGCAGTATTTT
>TRBJ1-2|14|-|TRBV15
CATSRLTGDYGYTF
TGTGCCACCAGCAGATTAACAGGTGACTATGGCTACACCTTC
>TRBJ2-7|14|TRBD1|TRBV6-1
CASTGQGLTYEQYF
TGTGCCAGCACCGGACAGGGATTGACCTACGAGCAGTACTTC
>TRBJ1-2|12|-|TRBV7-9
CASSLGDYGYTF
TGTGCCAGCAGCTTGGGGGACTATGGCTACACCTTC
>TRBJ1-3|17|-|TRBV19
CASNRGGQTDYGNTIYF
TGTGCCAGTAATCGGGGCGGACAAACTGACTATGGAAACACCATATATTTT
>TRBJ1-4|12|-|TRBV5-4
CASSVRNEKLFF
TGTGCCAGCAGCGTCAGAAATGAAAAACTGTTTTTT
>TRBJ2-1|14|-|TRBV7-2
CASSLEISYNEQFF
TGTGCCAGCAGCTTAGAGATCTCCTACAATGAGCAGTTCTTC
>TRBJ2-1|16|-|TRBV4-2
CASSQESRGAGNEQFF
TGTGCCAGCAGCCAAGAATCCCGGGGGGCTGGCAATGAGCAGTTCTTC
>TRBJ1-6|15|TRBD1|TRBV28
CASSSGQAHNSPLHF
TGTGCCAGCAGTTCCGGACAGGCCCATAATTCACCCCTCCACTTT
>TRBJ1-5|14|-|TRBV19
CASSMGGSNQPQHF
TGTGCCAGTAGTATGGGGGGGAGCAATCAGCCCCAGCATTTT
>TRBJ1-4|13|-|TRBV4-1
CASSQALNEKLFF
TGCGCCAGCAGCCAAGCCCTTAATGAAAAACTGTTTTTT
>TRBJ2-3|13|-|TRBV6-4
CASSDGRADTQYF
TGTGCCAGCAGTGACGGCAGGGCGGATACGCAGTATTTT
>TRBJ1-5|15|TRBD1|TRBV5-4
CASSLGGQGTQPQHF
TGTGCCAGCAGCTTGGGCGGACAGGGGACTCAGCCCCAGCATTTT
>TRBJ2-6|14|-|TRBV19
CASSRGAGANVLTF
TGTGCCAGCTCGAGGGGAGCTGGGGCCAACGTCCTGACTTTC
>TRBJ2-1|13|-|TRBV27
CASSFSSYNEQFF
TGTGCCAGCAGTTTTTCCAGCTACAATGAGCAGTTCTTC